These 26 T cell receptor beta chains share one sample of origin, sequenced in a study of blood T cell dynamics during melanoma immunotherapy. Sequencing was performed with immunoSEQ multiplex PCR; in TCRdb, only in-frame clones are kept and a portion is missing. This table has 14,000 or so clones, 80% to 90% appearing once. The time point here: pre-treatment baseline. Sequenced material: blood, taken from a patient treated with checkpoint blockade. These receptors all stem from a human donor with melanoma.

The rearrangement links TRBV6-5 to TRBJ1-1, with 10 nucleotides matching TRBD1. Germline CDR1 and CDR2: MNHEY and SVGAGI. V lost 6 bases, J lost 7 bases, and 8 bases stayed unmatched. The CDR3 runs to 14 residues. The CDR3 is CASRPRGQGFEAFF. In nucleotides, the CDR3 is TGTGCCAGCAGACCTAGGGGACAGGGGTTTGAAGCTTTCTTT.

For the CDR3, the DNA is TGTGCCAGCAGCCCCTTGACAGGTCTGGACACTGAAGCTTTCTTT. This encodes CASSPLTGLDTEAFF. This sequence joins TRBV7-9 and TRBJ1-1; tentatively, D is TRBD1 (6 bases). The CDR3 is made up of 15 amino acids. V lost 5 bases, J lost 3 bases, and 16 bases lay in between. Germline loops: CDR1 SEHNR, CDR2 FQNEAQ (reference sequence).

This chain uses TRBV5-1 with TRBJ1-2, with D perhaps matching TRBD1 (5 bases). V lost 3 bases to trimming and J lost 0 bases, with 6 bases between them. Germline V gene lookup returns CDR1 SGHRS and CDR2 YFSETQ. The CDR3 runs to 13 residues. The CDR3 nucleotides read TGCGCCAGCAGCTCAGGGTCTAACTATGGCTACACCTTC. It codes for CASSSGSNYGYTF.

The chain links TRBV6-1 to TRBJ1-1; TRBD1 matches 8 bases. Germline loops: CDR1 MNHNS, CDR2 SASEGT. The CDR3 is 13 amino acids. With 6 bases clipped from V and 6 bases from J, the junction kept 6 bases outside the gene matches. This chain's CDR3 is CASRDRVGAEAFF. For the CDR3, the DNA is TGTGCCAGCAGGGACAGGGTGGGTGCTGAAGCTTTCTTT.

The rearrangement uses TRBV21-1 and TRBJ2-5; the listed D gene, TRBD2, was not tested against the DNA. TRBV21-1 is deemed a pseudogene. This CDR3 is 15 amino acids long. CDR3 protein: CASSTGRGRGETQYF. The CDR3 DNA reads TGTGCCAGCAGCACTGGGAGGGGCCGAGGAGAGACCCAGTACTTC.

This chain links TRBV7-9 with TRBJ2-2; D not certain. Trimming took 2 bases from V and 2 from J, leaving 12 bases between them. Germline V gene lookup returns CDR1 SEHNR and CDR2 FQNEAQ (reference sequence). The CDR3 contains 16 residues. The CDR3 here is CASSLLERINTGELFF. For the CDR3, the DNA is TGTGCCAGCAGCTTATTAGAAAGGATAAACACCGGGGAGCTGTTTTTT.

The chain recombines TRBV28 with TRBJ1-4; D unresolved. With 1 base removed from V and 1 base from J, the gap between germline ends came to 10 bases. Germline CDR1 MDHEN, CDR2 SYDVKM. CDR3 length: 16 amino acids. CDR3 amino acids: CASSLSGGVTNEKLFF. DNA for the CDR3: TGTGCCAGCAGTTTATCCGGTGGCGTAACTAATGAAAAACTGTTTTTT.

The chain is built from TRBV6-1 and TRBJ2-1; D perhaps matches TRBD1 (6 bases). Germline assignment: CDR1 MNHNS and CDR2 SASEGT. Trimming removed 2 bases from V and 2 bases from J, with 13 bases in between. The CDR3 runs to 16 residues. The CDR3: CASSEFVRGTYNEQFF. The CDR3 nucleotides are TGTGCCAGCAGTGAATTCGTCAGGGGAACCTACAATGAGCAGTTCTTC.

The chain combines TRBV27 with TRBJ1-1; 7 nucleotides line up with TRBD1. CDR3 size: 13 residues. J was trimmed by 1 base and V by 5 bases; bases with no gene match: 1. The germline V gene has CDR1 MNHEY and CDR2 SMNVEV (reference sequence). CDR3 region: CASSRTGNTEAFF. The DNA of the CDR3 is TGTGCCAGCAGTCGGACAGGGAACACTGAAGCTTTCTTT.

The chain joins TRBV4-3 to TRBJ1-1, with TRBD1 matching 10 bases. The CDR3 runs 16 residues. The V gene's germline CDR1 is LGHNA and CDR2 YSLEER. The J segment lost 5 bases and the V segment lost 3 bases, leaving 9 bases of the junction unmatched. The CDR3 nucleotides are TGCGCCAGCAGCCAGGCTCTTGGGACAGGGGAAACTGAAGCTTTCTTT. This encodes CASSQALGTGETEAFF.

This rearrangement joins TRBV30 to TRBJ2-7; D perhaps matches TRBD2 (5 bases). V lost 4 bases and J lost 2, with 12 bases in between. Germline CDR1 reads GTSNPN; CDR2 reads SVGIG (reference sequence). This CDR3 has 13 residues. CDR3: CAWNPNGAYEQYV. The DNA of the CDR3 is TGTGCCTGGAACCCTAACGGGGCCTACGAGCAGTACGTC.

This clone appeared a single time. The chain couples TRBV6-1 to TRBJ1-2; D is unresolved. CDR3 length: 14 residues. Looked up from germline, CDR1 is MNHNS and CDR2 is SASEGT. Trimming stripped 0 bases from V and 1 base from J, with 6 bases between. CDR3: CASSEARGNYGYTF. DNA of the CDR3: TGTGCCAGCAGTGAAGCGCGAGGTAACTATGGCTACACCTTC.

The gene calls are TRBV5-1 and TRBJ2-5; 8 bases are a match to TRBD2. J was trimmed by 2 bases and V by 1 base; bases with no gene match: 4. Germline V gene sequence: CDR1 SGHRS, CDR2 YFSETQ. The CDR3 runs 15 residues. CDR3 nucleotide sequence: TGCGCCAGCAGCTTGTGGGCTAGCGGGCAAGAGACCCAGTACTTC. Translated: CASSLWASGQETQYF.

J is TRBJ1-1 and V is TRBV19; tentative D call: TRBD1 (6 bases). The V gene's germline CDR1 is LNHDA and CDR2 SQIVND (reference sequence). The germline V and J ends were trimmed by 4 bases and 0 bases, with 9 bases remaining between them. The CDR3 spans 14 residues. The CDR3: CASSTGAVNTEAFF. CDR3 nucleotide sequence: TGTGCCAGTAGTACAGGGGCGGTGAACACTGAAGCTTTCTTT.

This clone was observed a few times. The chain uses TRBV10-3 and TRBJ1-2; 9 positions agree with TRBD1. The germline gives CDR1 ENHRY, CDR2 SYGVKD. The CDR3 covers 12 residues. V lost 2 bases and J lost 12; bases outside the gene matches: 4. Here the CDR3 reads CAISEPGTGNTF. The DNA of the CDR3 is TGTGCCATCAGTGAGCCTGGGACAGGGAACACCTTC.

This chain connects TRBV5-1 to TRBJ2-7, with TRBD2 as a possible D gene (5 bases). The V end was cut by 7 bases, the J end by 2 bases, with 19 bases between. The CDR3 totals 15 residues. Germline V gene data show CDR1 as SGHRS and CDR2 as YFSETQ. The CDR3 bases are TGCGCCAGCGACTCCGGGCTTAGGGAGACCTACGAGCAGTACGTC. Protein product: CASDSGLRETYEQYV.

The genes are TRBV5-1 and TRBJ1-4; weak D call: TRBD1 (6 bases). Deletions cut 1 base from V and 3 bases from J, with 7 bases between. Germline V gene lookup returns CDR1 SGHRS and CDR2 YFSETQ. This CDR3 region has 14 residues. The CDR3 DNA follows: TGCGCCAGCAGCTTGACAGGGCCTAATGAAAAACTGTTTTTT. It translates to CASSLTGPNEKLFF.

V usage is TRBV11-2 and J usage is TRBJ2-3, with 11 bases matching TRBD2. Trimming cost V 8 bases and J 1 base; bases outside gene matches: 8. Looked up from germline, CDR1 is SGHAT and CDR2 is FQNNGV. The CDR3 consists of 16 residues. CDR3 amino acids: CASHYSGLAGTDTQYF. In DNA, the CDR3 is TGTGCCAGCCACTATTCGGGACTAGCGGGCACAGATACGCAGTATTTT. Full variable domain (rest looked up from reference TRBV11-2 and TRBJ2-3): EAGVAQSPRYKIIEKRQSVAFWCNPISGHATLYWYQQILGQGPKLLIQFQNNGVVDDSQLPKDRFSAERLKGVDSTLKIQPAKLEDSAVYLCASHYSGLAGTDTQYFGPGTRLTVL.

This clone was found a few times. This sequence joins TRBV19 and TRBJ1-1; no reliable D call. The CDR3 is 11 residues long. Per germline, CDR1 LNHDA and CDR2 SQIVND (reference sequence). Deletions cut 8 bases from V and 4 bases from J, with 8 bases between. The CDR3 sequence is CASLWGTEAFF. The CDR3 DNA sequence: TGTGCCAGTCTCTGGGGCACTGAAGCTTTCTTT.

This rearrangement joins TRBV9 to TRBJ2-3; D unclear. Germline CDR1 and CDR2: SGDLS and YYNGEE. The CDR3 has 16 residues. V lost 3 bases to trimming and J lost 2 bases, with 16 bases between them. CDR3 sequence: CASSAPATGNTDTQYF. The CDR3 DNA follows: TGTGCCAGCAGCGCCCCCGCGACGGGTAACACAGATACGCAGTATTTT. Based on the CDR3 plus reference TRBV9 and TRBJ2-3, the full variable domain is DSGVTQTPKHLITATGQRVTLRCSPRSGDLSVYWYQQSLDQGLQFLIQYYNGEERAKGNILERFSAQQFPDLHSELNLSSLELGDSALYFCASSAPATGNTDTQYFGPGTRLTVL.

This sequence joins TRBV5-1 and TRBJ1-2, with 7 bases matching TRBD1. Germline CDR1 is SGHRS and CDR2 is YFSETQ. The CDR3 is 14 amino acids. The ends lost 2 bases at V and 1 base at J; junction bases unmatched: 2. The CDR3 is CASSLTGDNYGYTF. In DNA form, the CDR3 reads TGCGCCAGCAGCTTAACAGGGGATAACTATGGCTACACCTTC. Looking up the rest from reference TRBV5-1 and TRBJ1-2 gives the full variable domain: KAGVTQTPRYLIKTRGQQVTLSCSPISGHRSVSWYQQTPGQGLQFLFEYFSETQRNKGNFPGRFSGRQFSNSRSEMNVSTLELGDSALYLCASSLTGDNYGYTFGSGTRLTVV.

By share, this clone counts as medium-sized. The rearrangement uses TRBV27 and TRBJ1-6; 10 bases agree with TRBD1. The V gene end was trimmed by 6 bases and the J gene end by 9 bases; junction bases not matched to a gene: 5. Germline CDR1 MNHEY, CDR2 SMNVEV (reference sequence). The CDR3 totals 14 residues. In DNA form, the CDR3 reads TGTGCCAGCAGCCCCGACAGGGGGCGTTCACCCCTCCACTTT. Protein product: CASSPDRGRSPLHF.

CDR3 sequence (DNA): TGTGCCAGCAGCTTTTTCCCGGGACAGGGGGACACTGAAGCTTTCTTT. Amino acid sequence: CASSFFPGQGDTEAFF. The chain joins TRBV7-9 to TRBJ1-1; TRBD1 aligns across 11 bases. The J segment lost 3 bases and the V segment lost 3 bases, leaving 6 bases of the junction unmatched. The CDR3 has 16 residues. Germline CDR1 reads SEHNR; CDR2 reads FQNEAQ (reference sequence).

The genes are TRBV5-4 and TRBJ1-2, with no clear D. Trimming removed 0 bases at V and 2 bases at J, with 8 bases between. Germline CDR1 reads SGHNT; CDR2 reads YYREEE (reference sequence). This CDR3 contains 14 residues. This chain's CDR3 is CASSLENSNYGYTF. The CDR3 coding sequence is TGTGCCAGCAGCTTGGAGAACAGCAACTATGGCTACACCTTC. Filled out from reference TRBV5-4 and TRBJ1-2, the complete variable domain reads ETGVTQSPTHLIKTRGQQVTLRCSSQSGHNTVSWYQQALGQGPQFIFQYYREEENGRGNFPPRFSGLQFPNYSSELNVNALELDDSALYLCASSLENSNYGYTFGSGTRLTVV.

The chain couples TRBV19 to TRBJ2-2; no definite D call. Trimming stripped 6 bases from V and 1 base from J, with 9 bases between. This CDR3 comprises 14 residues. CDR1 is LNHDA and CDR2 is SQIVND in the germline V gene (reference sequence). In nucleotides, the CDR3 is TGTGCCAGTAGCCACCGACAGAACACCGGGGAGCTGTTTTTT. The encoded protein is CASSHRQNTGELFF.

The chain links TRBV7-2 to TRBJ2-3; D is ambiguous. Germline V gene lookup returns CDR1 SGHTA and CDR2 FQGNSA. There are 13 residues in the CDR3. The V end lost 3 bases, the J end lost 6 bases, and 10 bases lay between the germline ends. The CDR3 region is CASSLTPQDTQYF. CDR3 sequence (DNA): TGTGCCAGCAGCTTGACCCCTCAGGATACGCAGTATTTT. The entire variable domain, with the rest obtained from reference TRBV7-2 and TRBJ2-3, is as follows: GAGVSQSPSNKVTEKGKDVELRCDPISGHTALYWYRQSLGQGLEFLIYFQGNSAPDKSGLPSDRFSAERTGGSVSTLTIQRTQQEDSAVYLCASSLTPQDTQYFGPGTRLTVL.